The 18 T cell receptor beta chains presented below share a single source sample, sequenced in a study of blood T cell repertoires in COVID-19. Profiled with immunoSEQ multiplex PCR; TCRdb holds only in-frame clones, not every one. The sample yields roughly 100,000 clones, under 85% seen once. The sequenced sample consisted of peripheral blood. The receptors shown here come from a woman aged 55-69 years with acute or convalescent COVID-19.

The rearrangement links TRBV7-3 to TRBJ2-1; 13 bases map to TRBD2. Trimming took 1 base from V and 6 from J; bases not matched to a gene: 9. This CDR3 contains 18 residues. Germline-derived CDR1 and CDR2 are SGHTA and FQGTGA. CDR3 DNA sequence: TGTGCCAGCAGCTTAAATCGAGAACTAGCGGGAGGGCCCAATGAGCAGTTCTTC. It encodes CASSLNRELAGGPNEQFF.

This chain links TRBV24-1 with TRBJ2-1; D is uncertain. This CDR3 is 14 amino acids long. Germline V gives CDR1 KGHDR, CDR2 SFDVKD. The ends were cut back, 2 bases at V and 5 bases at J, with 9 bases in the middle. The CDR3 nucleotides are TGTGCCACCAGTGATTCCTCGCGGAACAATGAGCAGTTCTTC. Translating gives CATSDSSRNNEQFF.

This clone is a singleton in its sample. The gene calls are TRBV14 and TRBJ1-1; TRBD1 matches at 8 bases. Germline lookup yields CDR1 SGHDN and CDR2 FVKESK. The length of the CDR3 is 15 residues. Trimming removed 2 bases from V and 1 base from J; junction bases left unmatched: 3. In nucleotides, the CDR3 is TGTGCCAGCAGCCAACGGCAGGGGGCGAACACTGAAGCTTTCTTT. Translated: CASSQRQGANTEAFF. The full variable domain, completed using reference TRBV14 and TRBJ1-1, is EAGVTQFPSHSVIEKGQTVTLRCDPISGHDNLYWYRRVMGKEIKFLLHFVKESKQDESGMPNNRFLAERTGGTYSTLKVQPAELEDSGVYFCASSQRQGANTEAFFGQGTRLTVV.

The chain recombines TRBV25-1 with TRBJ2-7; the D gene is possibly TRBD2 (6 bases). Between the trimmed V and J ends, which lost 2 bases and 3 bases, there was a span of 11 bases. This CDR3 is built from 14 residues. Germline CDR1 reads MGHDK; CDR2 reads SYGVNS. The CDR3 reads CASSEGRQDYEQYF. The CDR3 bases are TGTGCCAGCAGTGAAGGGAGGCAGGACTACGAGCAGTACTTC.

This chain connects TRBV19 to TRBJ2-3; TRBD1 is a possible D gene (6 bases). The CDR3 spans 18 residues. V shed 5 bases and J shed 0 bases, with 21 bases lying between them. Germline V CDR1 and CDR2: LNHDA, SQIVND (reference sequence). The CDR3 sequence: CASSPGLGHLTSTDTQYF. The CDR3 DNA follows: TGTGCCAGTAGTCCGGGATTGGGACACCTAACTAGCACAGATACGCAGTATTTT.

The chain has TRBV5-5 and TRBJ1-1, with 8 bases lining up with TRBD1. Germline CDR1 SGHKS, CDR2 YYEKEE (reference sequence). The CDR3 length is 14 residues. The ends lost 3 bases at V and 3 bases at J; junction bases unmatched: 4. Here the CDR3 reads CASSYYRGDTEAFF. The CDR3, as DNA: TGTGCCAGCAGCTACTACAGGGGGGACACTGAAGCTTTCTTT.

Concerning this clone itself: A junction end diverges from the germline sequence, so it may reflect a read error. The chain joins TRBV7-9 to TRBJ1-2; D remains ambiguous. Germline CDR1 is SEHNR and CDR2 is FQNEAQ (reference sequence). CDR3 length equals 13 residues. Here the CDR3 reads CASSLAGDTALLF. The CDR3 region has the DNA TGTGCCAGCAGCTTAGCAGGCGACACAGCCCTCCTCTTC.

In its sample, this clone was seen once. The chain links TRBV7-2 to TRBJ1-2, with 9 bases lining up with TRBD1. Trimming took 6 bases from V and 4 from J; bases not matched to a gene: 3. The V gene's germline CDR1 is SGHTA and CDR2 FQGNSA. The CDR3 contains 13 residues. CDR3: CASRPDRGYGYTF. For the CDR3, the DNA is TGTGCCAGCAGACCGGACAGGGGCTATGGCTACACCTTC.

This sequence joins TRBV19 and TRBJ2-3, with 12 bases matching TRBD2. The CDR3 runs to 17 residues. Losses at the gene ends were 4 bases for V and 4 bases for J; bases not matched to a gene: 9. Germline loops: CDR1 LNHDA, CDR2 SQIVND (reference sequence). This CDR3 is CASSRSRLAGAPDTQYF. Here the CDR3 DNA reads TGTGCCAGTAGTAGGTCCCGACTAGCGGGAGCCCCAGATACGCAGTATTTT.

V gene TRBV6-5 combines with J gene TRBJ2-1; TRBD1 matches 8 bases. The CDR3 is made up of 16 amino acids. Germline CDR1 MNHEY, CDR2 SVGAGI. The junction had 5 bases not matched to a gene; V was cut back by 4 bases and J by 0 bases. CDR3: CASSSFDRGSYNEQFF. The CDR3 DNA is TGTGCCAGCAGTTCCTTTGACAGGGGCTCCTACAATGAGCAGTTCTTC.

The chain couples TRBV3-1 (or the pseudogene TRBV3-2) to TRBJ2-1; 13 bases fit TRBD2. The V gene end was trimmed by 1 base and the J gene end by 8 bases; junction bases not matched to a gene: 5. The CDR3 length is 16 residues. The V gene's germline CDR1 is LGHDT and CDR2 YNNKEL (reference sequence). The CDR3 nucleotides are TGTGCCAGCAGCCAAGTAGTACTAGCGGGGGGGGATGAGCAGTTCTTC. This sequence encodes CASSQVVLAGGDEQFF.

V and J are TRBV3-1 (or the pseudogene TRBV3-2) and TRBJ1-2, with TRBD1 identical over 9 bases. CDR3 length: 16 amino acids. V lost 4 bases and J lost 0; bases outside the gene matches: 6. Germline V gene lookup returns CDR1 LGHDT and CDR2 YNNKEL (reference sequence). CDR3 in amino acids: CASSPSTGGPNYGYTF. CDR3 DNA sequence: TGTGCCAGCAGCCCTTCGACAGGGGGGCCTAACTATGGCTACACCTTC.

The rearrangement links TRBV6-5 to TRBJ2-7; perhaps TRBD1 as D (5 bases). Germline assignment: CDR1 MNHEY and CDR2 SVGAGI. Trimming removed 6 bases from V and 2 bases from J, with 8 bases in between. There are 12 residues in the CDR3. Here the CDR3 reads CASSQTAYEQYF. The CDR3 DNA reads as TGTGCCAGCAGCCAGACAGCCTACGAGCAGTACTTC.

The J gene is TRBJ2-1, the V gene TRBV7-2; D remains unclear. The CDR3 is made up of 16 amino acids. Per the germline V gene, CDR1 is SGHTA and CDR2 is FQGNSA. V was trimmed by 2 bases and J by 0 bases, leaving 11 bases between them. The CDR3 DNA sequence: TGTGCCAGCAGCTTAAGGAGACGGAGCTCCTACAATGAGCAGTTCTTC. Protein product: CASSLRRRSSYNEQFF.

This clone has only one observation. This chain connects TRBV7-3 to TRBJ2-5, with 12 bases identical to TRBD2. This CDR3 has 17 amino acids. Trimming cost V 5 bases and J 5 bases; bases outside gene matches: 12. Per germline, CDR1 SGHTA and CDR2 FQGTGA. The CDR3 loop is CASSPYPTSGSVETQYF. CDR3 nucleotides: TGTGCCAGCAGCCCATATCCGACTAGCGGGAGTGTCGAGACCCAGTACTTC.

The chain carries TRBV5-6 and TRBJ2-5; a weak D match, TRBD1 (6 bases). The CDR3 consists of 12 residues. Per the germline V gene, CDR1 is SGHDT and CDR2 is YYEEEE. V was pared by 5 bases and J by 5 bases, with 10 bases between. The CDR3 DNA follows: TGTGCCAGCAGTACCCAGGGGGAGACCCAGTACTTC. Its protein is CASSTQGETQYF.

The rearrangement joins TRBV27 to TRBJ2-1, with a weak D call TRBD2 (6 bases). V was trimmed by 6 bases and J by 5 bases, leaving 14 bases between them. The CDR3 has 14 amino acids. Looked up from germline, CDR1 is MNHEY and CDR2 is SMNVEV (reference sequence). CDR3 sequence reads: CASSRTGGDNEQFF. The CDR3 coding sequence is TGTGCCAGCAGCCGCACCGGGGGAGACAATGAGCAGTTCTTC.

V is TRBV28 and J is TRBJ2-7; 10 positions match TRBD1. This CDR3 comprises 16 residues. The V and J ends lost 4 bases and 3 bases, in that order; junction bases with no gene match: 9. Germline V gene sequence: CDR1 MDHEN, CDR2 SYDVKM. The CDR3 nucleotides are TGTGCCAGCAGTTCATATCCGGGACAGGGGAGCTACGAGCAGTACTTC. Protein product: CASSSYPGQGSYEQYF.